The T cell receptor (beta chain) under discussion was sequenced for a study of T-cell memory formation after mild COVID-19. A few counts support this clonotype. Its antigen is not identified. Via MiXCR, TCRdb re-called the 5' RACE reads, giving one row per CDR3 protein. The data show 270,000 or so distinct CDR3 sequences, with roughly 18% seen just once and 20% to 25% held by the top ten. Study-level findings and limits: Clones contracting over day 15 to 85 were CD4/CD8 balanced, with later expanders leaning CD4+. The SARS-CoV-2 specificity of second-wave clones reaching peak at day 37 remained unverified. Cross-reactive memory appears to have joined, as suggested by some responding clones showing up in pre-infection memory.

The CDR3 runs 13 residues. The ends were cut back, 5 bases at V and 4 bases at J, with 12 bases in the middle. Looked up from germline, CDR1 is SGHRS and CDR2 is YFSETQ. Input material: PBMCs or a T cell subset sorted from them (not recorded which). The genes are TRBV5-1 and TRBJ1-1, with TRBD1 as a possible D gene (6 bases). The TCR originated in a man aged 18-30 years who had mild COVID-19 (a few samples of this study predate the infection). Cell type and time point are not known. The CDR3 nucleotides read TGCGCCAGCAGGCGGGGGGCGGGCACTGAAGCTTTCTTT. This sequence encodes CASRRGAGTEAFF. Full variable domain (outside the CDR3, taken from reference TRBV5-1 and TRBJ1-1): KAGVTQTPRYLIKTRGQQVTLSCSPISGHRSVSWYQQTPGQGLQFLFEYFSETQRNKGNFPGRFSGRQFSNSRSEMNVSTLELGDSALYLCASRRGAGTEAFFGQGTRLTVV.